The T cell receptor beta chain described here comes from a study of human T cells and chemical hapten exposure. About the study: Read at 6 days, the patch tests placed 0.01% DPC on the upper back. Notes on the study in general: PT1 expanded TCR numbers tracked positively with patch test score.

The library tagged each cDNA molecule with unique molecular identifiers. TCRdb independently ran MiXCR on the RACE reads; one entry per CDR3 protein. This table has about 40,000 distinct CDR3 sequences, approximately 3.4% appearing once. Comments on this clonotype: As yet, its antigen is unknown. A much more abundant neighbour one base away suggests this may be a read error.

As for time point: patch test 2, 6 weeks after DPC sensitization. The treatment is: therapeutic diphenylcyclopropenone sensitization with weekly scalp DPC. Extraction yielded total RNA from whole blood (unfractionated). The material sequenced was whole blood, taken in connection with sensitization to the hapten diphenylcyclopropenone (DPC). This TCR was recovered from a man between 35 and 55 years old with alopecia areata. Some clones in this sample may be carry-over from other donors' samples.

The chain's CDR3 is CANSYLGHGPETQYF. CDR3 in DNA: TGTGCCAACAGCTACCTAGGGCACGGGCCAGAGACCCAGTACTTC. The chain joins TRBV7-2 to TRBJ2-5; D is undetermined. This CDR3 has 15 amino acids. Germline lookup yields CDR1 SGHTA and CDR2 FQGNSA. The whole variable domain, filled in from reference TRBV7-2 and TRBJ2-5, reads GAGVSQSPSNKVTEKGKDVELRCDPISGHTALYWYRQSLGQGLEFLIYFQGNSAPDKSGLPSDRFSAERTGGSVSTLTIQRTQQEDSAVYLCANSYLGHGPETQYFGPGTRLLVL.